This T cell receptor (beta chain) was documented in a study of OX40 agonist ivuxolimab in advanced cancers. The wider study: Enrolled patients in dose escalation had cancers that were hepatocellular carcinoma, melanoma, renal cell or head and neck cancer. Around 40% of patients had received prior checkpoint inhibitor therapy.

Germline V gene data show CDR1 as SNHLY and CDR2 as FYNNEI. Trimming stripped 4 bases from V and 0 bases from J, with 10 bases between. The CDR3 is made up of 15 amino acids. TCRdb's copy holds only in-frame clones and misses some; the assay was immunoSEQ multiplex PCR. Of nearly 70,000 clones in the sample, 86% are singletons; the top ten hold 8% to 10%. The receptor comes from an adult with an advanced solid tumor such as melanoma, head and neck, liver or kidney cancer. This chain connects TRBV2 to TRBJ1-5, with D uncertain. This specimen was CD4+ or CD8+ T cells sorted from blood, taken in a trial of the OX40 agonist ivuxolimab. CDR3 protein: CASSVGQYSNQPQHF. In nucleotides, the CDR3 is TGTGCCAGCAGTGTTGGTCAATATAGCAATCAGCCCCAGCATTTT. Using reference TRBV2 and TRBJ1-5 for the parts outside the CDR3, the full variable domain is EPEVTQTPSHQVTQMGQEVILRCVPISNHLYFYWYRQILGQKVEFLVSFYNNEISEKSEIFDDQFSVERPDGSNFTLKIRSTKLEDSAMYFCASSVGQYSNQPQHFGDGTRLSIL.